The 21 T cell receptor beta chains reported below all come from one sample, sequenced in a study of cytomegalovirus exposure and HLA in healthy donors. The study ran its PCR with 60 Vbeta and 13 Jbeta primers. Assay: immunoSEQ multiplex PCR; the TCRdb copy retains only in-frame clones and omits some. The repertoire consists of fewer than 150,000 clones, with around 82% occurring once and the leading ten covering approximately 1.2%. The sequenced sample was PBMCs. These receptors all come from a man in his fifties or sixties in good health and CMV-seronegative.

This clone was found once. The chain carries TRBV2 and TRBJ2-7, with 8 bases matching TRBD1. J was trimmed by 2 bases and V by 5 bases; bases with no gene match: 5. Per germline, CDR1 SNHLY and CDR2 FYNNEI. This CDR3 spans 14 amino acids. CDR3 sequence: CASSPDRAAYEQYF. For the CDR3, the DNA is TGTGCCAGCAGTCCGGACAGGGCCGCCTACGAGCAGTACTTC.

The chain recombines TRBV6-6 with TRBJ1-5; possibly TRBD1 for D (6 bases). The CDR3 has 15 residues. The germline V gene has CDR1 MNHNY and CDR2 SVGAGI (reference sequence). The germline V and J ends were trimmed by 1 base and 6 bases, with 13 bases remaining between them. The CDR3 bases are TGTGCCAGCAGTTACTTCCAGGGGTTAGGTCAGCCCCAGCATTTT. It codes for CASSYFQGLGQPQHF.

The chain is built from TRBV18 and TRBJ2-3, with a tentative D call TRBD2 (5 bases). Trimming cost V 3 bases and J 0 bases, with 7 bases left between them. Germline CDR1 and CDR2: KGHSH and LQKENI. The length of the CDR3 is 14 residues. CDR3 amino acids: CASSPPGSTDTQYF. The CDR3 DNA is TGTGCCAGCTCACCCCCGGGGAGCACAGATACGCAGTATTTT.

The CDR3 DNA reads TGTGCCAGCAGGGGGACAACCTCCTCTGGAAACACCATATATTTT. This codes for CASRGTTSSGNTIYF. The chain couples TRBV6-5 to TRBJ1-3, with D possibly matching TRBD1 (6 bases). The CDR3 is made up of 15 amino acids. CDR1 and CDR2 from the germline V gene are MNHEY and SVGAGI. The germline V and J ends were trimmed by 6 bases and 0 bases, with 12 bases remaining between them.

The CDR3 reads CASSYGRADEQFF. The CDR3 DNA follows: TGTGCCAGCAGTTACGGGAGGGCCGATGAGCAGTTCTTC. The V gene is TRBV6-6, the J gene TRBJ2-1; 7 nucleotides align to TRBD2. With V trimmed by 2 bases and J by 8 bases, 3 bases remained unmatched. The CDR3 consists of 13 residues. In germline, CDR1 is MNHNY, CDR2 SVGAGI (reference sequence).

This chain uses TRBV19 with TRBJ2-7; D perhaps matches TRBD1 (6 bases). The CDR3 sequence is 14 residues long. Germline V gene sequence: CDR1 LNHDA, CDR2 SQIVND (reference sequence). Trimming pared 3 bases from V and 4 bases from J, leaving 13 bases between. CDR3 coding DNA: TGTGCCAGTAGTATCGCCAGGGGCGGGTACGAGCAGTACTTC. Amino acids: CASSIARGGYEQYF.

This sequence joins TRBV4-1 and TRBJ2-7; TRBD2 might be the D (5 bases). Between the trimmed V and J ends, which lost 3 bases and 0 bases, there was a span of 18 bases. Germline values: CDR1 MGHRA, CDR2 YSYEKL. This CDR3 contains 17 residues. CDR3 loop: CASSHHLRSGASYEQYF. The DNA for the CDR3 is TGCGCCAGCAGCCACCACCTGAGGAGCGGAGCCTCCTACGAGCAGTACTTC.

The CDR3 DNA follows: TGTGCCAGCAGCCCCGGGTCCAGGGTCGGGGAGCAGTACTTC. This translates into CASSPGSRVGEQYF. This chain links TRBV7-2 with TRBJ2-7, with D possibly matching TRBD1 (5 bases). Germline V gives CDR1 SGHTA, CDR2 FQGNSA. CDR3 length: 14 amino acids. V lost 5 bases, J lost 7 bases, and 18 bases lay in between.

This chain joins TRBV5-1 and TRBJ2-5; tentatively, D is TRBD2 (5 bases). CDR3 length equals 14 residues. V dropped 0 bases and J dropped 4 bases, with 10 bases sitting between them. Per the germline V gene, CDR1 is SGHRS and CDR2 is YFSETQ. The CDR3 region is CASSLGTYGETQYF. DNA for the CDR3: TGCGCCAGCAGCTTGGGGACTTACGGAGAGACCCAGTACTTC. The whole variable domain, filled in from reference TRBV5-1 and TRBJ2-5, reads KAGVTQTPRYLIKTRGQQVTLSCSPISGHRSVSWYQQTPGQGLQFLFEYFSETQRNKGNFPGRFSGRQFSNSRSEMNVSTLELGDSALYLCASSLGTYGETQYFGPGTRLLVL.

The chain combines TRBV28 with TRBJ1-2; D remains unclear. Germline CDR1 MDHEN, CDR2 SYDVKM. Trimming cost V 3 bases and J 6 bases, with 5 bases left between them. CDR3 size: 11 residues. The CDR3 DNA reads TGTGCCAGCAGTTTTAGCGATGGCTACACCTTC. Its protein product is CASSFSDGYTF.

The gene calls are TRBV2 and TRBJ1-1; D uncertain. The CDR3 runs 12 residues. From germline, CDR1 is SNHLY and CDR2 FYNNEI. Trimming shortened V by 11 bases and J by 6 bases, and 16 bases separated the two germline ends. In DNA form, the CDR3 reads TGTGCCCCTGGGGAGGAGGAACCTGAAGCTTTCTTT. Its protein product is CAPGEEEPEAFF.

CDR3 DNA: TGTGCCAGCAGCAAACTGGACAGGTCGCCCAACCATAGCAATCAGCCCCAGCATTTT. Translated, it gives CASSKLDRSPNHSNQPQHF. The J gene is TRBJ1-5, the V gene TRBV21-1; TRBD1, the table's D call, lacks a check against the DNA. TRBV21-1 is marked as a pseudogene. The CDR3 has 19 amino acids.

The chain combines TRBV7-6 with TRBJ2-2; D is ambiguous. V gave up 2 bases and J gave up 2 bases, with 12 bases separating them. Germline values: CDR1 SGHVS, CDR2 FNYEAQ. The CDR3 sequence is 16 residues long. CDR3 bases: TGTGCCAGCAGCTTATTTGGCCAGATAAACACCGGGGAGCTGTTTTTT. This gives the protein CASSLFGQINTGELFF.

The chain links TRBV5-1 to TRBJ1-5; TRBD1 matches 8 bases. The CDR3 loop spans 16 amino acids. The junction had 12 bases not matched to a gene; V was cut back by 4 bases and J by 6 bases. CDR1 and CDR2 (germline): SGHRS, YFSETQ. In DNA, the CDR3 is TGCGCCAGCAGCCCCGGACAGGGAGGTATTGGTCAGCCCCAGCATTTT. This sequence encodes CASSPGQGGIGQPQHF.

This clone showed up just a few times. The V gene is TRBV6-5, the J gene TRBJ2-1; a weak D match, TRBD2 (5 bases). Germline V gene lookup returns CDR1 MNHEY and CDR2 SVGAGI. This CDR3 is built from 15 residues. V was cut by 6 bases and J by 0 bases, with 12 bases left in between. The CDR3 DNA follows: TGTGCCAGCAGCCGAGCGGCGACCTCCTACAATGAGCAGTTCTTC. It yields the protein CASSRAATSYNEQFF.

This chain connects TRBV12-5 to TRBJ1-1; tentatively, D is TRBD1 (6 bases). The germline V and J ends were trimmed by 1 base and 5 bases, with 8 bases remaining between them. This CDR3 region has 13 residues. From germline, CDR1 is LGHNT and CDR2 FRNRAP. The CDR3 region has the DNA TGTGCTAGTGGTTTGGGGACAGTAACTGAAGCTTTCTTT. Encoded protein: CASGLGTVTEAFF.

In its sample, this clone was seen once. V gene TRBV5-4 combines with J gene TRBJ2-7; TRBD1 matches 7 bases. Germline CDR1 is SGHNT and CDR2 is YYREEE (reference sequence). This CDR3 region has 13 residues. After removal of 6 bases from V and 4 bases from J, the junction contained 7 bases not matched to a gene. CDR3 in amino acids: CASTMTGLYEQYF. Here the CDR3 DNA reads TGTGCCAGCACCATGACAGGGCTGTACGAGCAGTACTTC.

The chain employs TRBV27 and TRBJ2-6; perhaps TRBD2 as D (5 bases). CDR1 and CDR2 from the germline V gene are MNHEY and SMNVEV (reference sequence). V was trimmed by 2 bases and J by 2 bases, leaving 13 bases between them. This CDR3 has 17 residues. The CDR3 is CASSLAWGAPGANVLTF. The CDR3 nucleotides are TGTGCCAGCAGTTTAGCCTGGGGAGCTCCTGGGGCCAACGTCCTGACTTTC. The full variable domain, rest sourced from reference TRBV27 and TRBJ2-6, is EAQVTQNPRYLITVTGKKLTVTCSQNMNHEYMSWYRQDPGLGLRQIYYSMNVEVTDKGDVPEGYKVSRKEKRNFPLILESPSPNQTSLYFCASSLAWGAPGANVLTFGAGSRLTVL.

This sequence joins TRBV10-3 and TRBJ1-2; 9 bases fit TRBD1. This CDR3 contains 14 residues. V was pared by 5 bases and J by 6 bases, with 7 bases of the junction left unmatched. Germline assignment: CDR1 ENHRY and CDR2 SYGVKD. The CDR3 coding sequence is TGTGCCATCAGTTCCCCAAGGACAGGGGATGGCTACACCTTC. It yields the protein CAISSPRTGDGYTF.

This clone was observed a handful of times. The genes are TRBV6-1 and TRBJ1-4, with 7 bases identical to TRBD1. From germline, CDR1 is MNHNS and CDR2 SASEGT. V shed 2 bases, J shed 0 bases, and the junction held 6 bases outside the gene matches. This CDR3 is 17 amino acids long. CDR3 protein: CASSEHGRGSTNEKLFF. The DNA for the CDR3 is TGTGCCAGCAGTGAACATGGCAGGGGGTCAACTAATGAAAAACTGTTTTTT.

This sequence joins TRBV5-1 and TRBJ2-1, with 7 bases that match TRBD2. Germline values: CDR1 SGHRS, CDR2 YFSETQ. This CDR3 is 16 amino acids long. Germline trimming cut 3 bases from V and 3 bases from J; bases unmatched to any gene: 9. The chain's CDR3 is CASSYRGSGNYNEQFF. Written as DNA, the CDR3 is TGCGCCAGCAGCTACCGAGGGAGCGGGAACTACAATGAGCAGTTCTTC.